These 16 T cell receptor beta chains were sequenced from one sample in a study of T cell repertoires in cytomegalovirus infection. MiXCR, run by TCRdb on the reads, gives a single entry per CDR3 protein. This table has approximately 730,000 distinct CDR3 sequences, roughly 33% appearing once. The antigens these receptors bind are not known. Sequences were derived from cultured PBMCs, sampled from culture after CMV antigen stimulation. The receptor source for this set is a human donor in good health (CMV status not recorded). Some clones in this sample may be carry-over from other donors' samples.

This clonotype was found a few times. V is TRBV6-2 or TRBV6-3 and J is TRBJ1-2, with TRBD1 matching 7 bases. The CDR3 spans 16 residues. Trimming at V came to 2 bases and at J to 2 bases, leaving 8 bases not matched to a gene. Looked up from germline, CDR1 is MNHEY and CDR2 is SVGEGT. The CDR3 sequence: CASSYGTASLNYGYTF. CDR3 bases: TGTGCCAGCAGTTACGGGACAGCGTCGCTAAACTATGGCTACACCTTC.

This clonotype was observed many times. V and J are TRBV7-8 and TRBJ2-1, with 9 bases matching TRBD1. The CDR3 sequence is 13 residues long. CDR1 SGHVS and CDR2 FQNEAQ come from the germline V gene. Trimming cost V 5 bases and J 5 bases; bases outside gene matches: 1. As DNA, the CDR3 is TGTGCCAGCAGCCGGACAGGGGACAATGAGCAGTTCTTC. Residues: CASSRTGDNEQFF.

V gene TRBV7-2 combines with J gene TRBJ2-7, with TRBD2 identical over 9 bases. In germline, CDR1 is SGHTA, CDR2 FQGNSA. After removal of 3 bases from V and 5 bases from J, the junction contained 8 bases not matched to a gene. The CDR3 runs 15 residues. Here the CDR3 DNA reads TGTGCCAGCAGCTTCCGCGGGAGGGCCCTTGACGAGCAGTACTTC. Its protein product is CASSFRGRALDEQYF.

A note on this clonotype: One junction end does not reproduce the germline sequence, and a read error may be involved. The chain combines TRBV2 with TRBJ2-5; D perhaps matches TRBD1 (5 bases). The CDR3 runs 12 residues. CDR1 and CDR2 from the germline V gene are SNHLY and FYNNEI. CDR3 DNA: TGTGCCAGCAGCGTAGGGGAAGAGATCCAGTACTTC. Protein product: CASSVGEEIQYF.

This clonotype was detected a few times. The rearrangement joins TRBV7-9 to TRBJ2-5, with D maybe TRBD2 (6 bases). CDR1 and CDR2 (germline): SEHNR, FQNEAQ (reference sequence). Trimming took 5 bases from V and 5 from J, leaving 18 bases between them. The CDR3 has 15 amino acids. The CDR3: CASSPRDWGEETQYF. The CDR3 bases are TGTGCCAGCAGCCCGAGGGACTGGGGAGAGGAGACCCAGTACTTC.

V usage is TRBV2 and J usage is TRBJ2-1; D is uncertain. The CDR3 is made up of 13 amino acids. V was trimmed by 1 base and J by 12 bases, leaving 13 bases between them. The germline V gene encodes CDR1 SNHLY and CDR2 FYNNEI. CDR3 loop: CASSEGTAVRQFF. Written as DNA, the CDR3 is TGTGCCAGCAGTGAAGGGACGGCGGTAAGGCAGTTCTTC.

The gene calls are TRBV4-1 and TRBJ2-7; TRBD2 agrees at 10 bases. The CDR3 is 15 residues long. Trimming cost V 5 bases and J 4 bases; bases outside gene matches: 8. Germline V gene data show CDR1 as MGHRA and CDR2 as YSYEKL. The CDR3 protein is CASSSAVAGGYEQYF. The CDR3 DNA is TGCGCCAGCAGCTCCGCGGTAGCGGGGGGATACGAGCAGTACTTC.

A few counts support this clonotype. V gene TRBV20-1 combines with J gene TRBJ2-2; TRBD2 matches at 10 bases. Germline CDR1 reads DFQATT; CDR2 reads SNEGSKA (reference sequence). V was pared by 6 bases and J by 6 bases, with 16 bases of the junction left unmatched. This CDR3 region has 17 residues. The CDR3: CSAPKMASGRGAGELFF. CDR3 in DNA: TGCAGTGCCCCAAAGATGGCTAGCGGGAGAGGGGCCGGGGAGCTGTTTTTT.

This clonotype has at least ten counts. The CDR3 spells CASSTGPFREKLFF. The CDR3 DNA follows: TGTGCCAGCAGCACCGGACCCTTTCGGGAAAAACTGTTTTTT. The genes are TRBV7-6 and TRBJ1-4, with D uncertain. The V gene's germline CDR1 is SGHVS and CDR2 FNYEAQ. CDR3 length: 14 residues. Deletions cut 5 bases from V and 8 bases from J, with 15 bases between.

CDR3 protein: CASSSHAPARGSIGDTQYF. Here the CDR3 DNA reads TGTGCCAGCAGCTCCCATGCGCCCGCCCGGGGGTCGATTGGAGATACGCAGTATTTT. The chain employs TRBV7-8 and TRBJ2-3, with D tentatively TRBD2 (6 bases). Germline CDR1 reads SGHVS; CDR2 reads FQNEAQ. The CDR3 length is 19 residues. V lost 4 bases and J lost 5, with 28 bases in between. The full variable domain, completed using reference TRBV7-8 and TRBJ2-3, is GAGVSQSPRYKVAKRGQDVALRCDPISGHVSLFWYQQALGQGPEFLTYFQNEAQLDKSGLPSDRFFAERPEGSVSTLKIQRTQQEDSAVYLCASSSHAPARGSIGDTQYFGPGTRLTVL.

This clonotype was detected ten times or more. The rearrangement uses TRBV7-2 and TRBJ1-2; 7 nucleotides line up with TRBD1. V was pared by 6 bases and J by 8 bases, with 6 bases of the junction left unmatched. This CDR3 is built from 12 residues. Per germline, CDR1 SGHTA and CDR2 FQGNSA. CDR3 sequence (DNA): TGTGCCAGCAGAGCAGGGGGGAGAGGCTACACCTTC. Protein product: CASRAGGRGYTF.

The chain combines TRBV14 with TRBJ2-3; 9 bases fit TRBD2. CDR3 size: 17 residues. CDR1 is SGHDN and CDR2 is FVKESK in the germline V gene. Germline trimming cut 0 bases from V and 6 bases from J; bases unmatched to any gene: 10. The CDR3: CASSQDSWRGGIDTQYF. CDR3 sequence (DNA): TGTGCCAGCAGCCAAGATTCCTGGCGGGGGGGGATCGATACGCAGTATTTT.

The V gene is TRBV6-6, the J gene TRBJ2-5; a weak D match, TRBD2 (5 bases). Germline CDR1 MNHNY, CDR2 SVGAGI (reference sequence). This CDR3 is built from 15 residues. Trimming removed 7 bases at V and 5 bases at J, with 20 bases between. The chain's CDR3 is CASTAPGFSAETQYF. CDR3 DNA: TGTGCCAGCACCGCACCCGGGTTTAGCGCCGAGACCCAGTACTTC.

This clonotype has more than one count but fewer than ten. This sequence joins TRBV4-1 and TRBJ2-5; 10 nucleotides match TRBD1. There are 15 residues in the CDR3. Germline V gives CDR1 MGHRA, CDR2 YSYEKL. V lost 4 bases to trimming and J lost 2 bases; unmatched junction nucleotides: 4. CDR3 DNA: TGCGCCAGCAGCCCCCGGGACAGGGGACAAGAGACCCAGTACTTC. Translating gives CASSPRDRGQETQYF.

The gene calls are TRBV20-1 and TRBJ1-4; D gene unclear. The germline CDR1 and CDR2 sequences are DFQATT and SNEGSKA (reference sequence). CDR3 length equals 14 residues. V shed 0 bases and J shed 5 bases, with 10 bases lying between them. In DNA form, the CDR3 reads TGCAGTGCTAGAGATCTGGGCAGGAATGAAAAACTGTTTTTT. Protein product: CSARDLGRNEKLFF.

This clonotype is a singleton in its sample. The chain combines TRBV11-2 with TRBJ2-7, with D perhaps TRBD1 (6 bases). The CDR3 sequence is 14 residues long. The V end lost 2 bases, the J end lost 3 bases, and 11 bases lay between the germline ends. Germline assignment: CDR1 SGHAT and CDR2 FQNNGV. CDR3 in DNA: TGTGCCAGCAGCTTATCGACAGGCCACTACGAGCAGTACTTC. This codes for CASSLSTGHYEQYF. The full variable domain, with the rest looked up from reference TRBV11-2 and TRBJ2-7, is EAGVAQSPRYKIIEKRQSVAFWCNPISGHATLYWYQQILGQGPKLLIQFQNNGVVDDSQLPKDRFSAERLKGVDSTLKIQPAKLEDSAVYLCASSLSTGHYEQYFGPGTRLTVT.